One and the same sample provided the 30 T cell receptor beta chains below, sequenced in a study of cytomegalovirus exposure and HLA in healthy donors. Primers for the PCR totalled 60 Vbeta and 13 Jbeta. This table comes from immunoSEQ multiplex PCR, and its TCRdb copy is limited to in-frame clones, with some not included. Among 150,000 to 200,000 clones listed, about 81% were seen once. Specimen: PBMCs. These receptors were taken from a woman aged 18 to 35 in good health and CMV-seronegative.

The CDR3 nucleotides are TGCGCCAGCAGCTCAACAGGTTCTAGGGGCTACACCTTC. Its translation is CASSSTGSRGYTF. The gene calls are TRBV5-1 and TRBJ1-2; possibly TRBD1 for D (5 bases). V was cut by 3 bases and J by 8 bases, with 14 bases left in between. Germline V gene data show CDR1 as SGHRS and CDR2 as YFSETQ. This CDR3 has 13 amino acids.

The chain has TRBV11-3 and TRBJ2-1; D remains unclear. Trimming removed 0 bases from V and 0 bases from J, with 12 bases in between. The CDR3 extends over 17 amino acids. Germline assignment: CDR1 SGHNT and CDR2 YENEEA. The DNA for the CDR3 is TGTGCCAGCAGCTTAGATCGAGGCGCAAGCTCCTACAATGAGCAGTTCTTC. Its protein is CASSLDRGASSYNEQFF.

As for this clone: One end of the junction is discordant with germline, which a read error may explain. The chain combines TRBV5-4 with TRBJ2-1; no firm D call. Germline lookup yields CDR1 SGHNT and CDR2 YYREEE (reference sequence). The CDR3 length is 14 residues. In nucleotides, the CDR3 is TGTACCAGCAGGTCAACCGGCGCAGGCAATGAGCAGTTCTTC. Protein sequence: CTSRSTGAGNEQFF.

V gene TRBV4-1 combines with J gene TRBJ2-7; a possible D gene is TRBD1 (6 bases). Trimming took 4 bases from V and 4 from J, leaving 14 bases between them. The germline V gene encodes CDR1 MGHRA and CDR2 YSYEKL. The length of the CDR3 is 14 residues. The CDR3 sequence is CASSPKAGAYEQYF. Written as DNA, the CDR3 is TGCGCCAGCAGCCCGAAGGCAGGGGCGTACGAGCAGTACTTC.

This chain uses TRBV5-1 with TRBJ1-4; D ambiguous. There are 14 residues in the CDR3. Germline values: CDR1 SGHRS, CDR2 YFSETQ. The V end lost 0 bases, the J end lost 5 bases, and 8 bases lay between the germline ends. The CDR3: CASSLGAANEKLFF. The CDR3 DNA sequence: TGCGCCAGCAGCTTGGGTGCGGCGAATGAAAAACTGTTTTTT.

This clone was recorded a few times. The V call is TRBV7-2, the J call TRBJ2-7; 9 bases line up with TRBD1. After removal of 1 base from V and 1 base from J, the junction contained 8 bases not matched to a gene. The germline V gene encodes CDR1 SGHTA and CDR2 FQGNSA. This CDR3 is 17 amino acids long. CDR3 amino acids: CASSLEGQGVRSYEQYF. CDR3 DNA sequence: TGTGCCAGCAGCTTAGAGGGACAGGGAGTAAGGTCCTACGAGCAGTACTTC.

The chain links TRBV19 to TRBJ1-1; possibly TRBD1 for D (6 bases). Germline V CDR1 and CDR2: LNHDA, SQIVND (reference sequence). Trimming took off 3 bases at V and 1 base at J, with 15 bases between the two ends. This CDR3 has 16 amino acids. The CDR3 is CASSMAQGRANTEAFF. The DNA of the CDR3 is TGTGCCAGTAGTATGGCCCAGGGGAGGGCGAACACTGAAGCTTTCTTT.

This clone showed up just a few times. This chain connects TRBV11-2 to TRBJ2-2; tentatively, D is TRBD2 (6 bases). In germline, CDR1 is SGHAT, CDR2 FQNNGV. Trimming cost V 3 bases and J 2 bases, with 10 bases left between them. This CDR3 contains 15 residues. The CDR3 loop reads CASSFASVNTGELFF. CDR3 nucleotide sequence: TGTGCCAGCAGCTTCGCTAGCGTAAACACCGGGGAGCTGTTTTTT.

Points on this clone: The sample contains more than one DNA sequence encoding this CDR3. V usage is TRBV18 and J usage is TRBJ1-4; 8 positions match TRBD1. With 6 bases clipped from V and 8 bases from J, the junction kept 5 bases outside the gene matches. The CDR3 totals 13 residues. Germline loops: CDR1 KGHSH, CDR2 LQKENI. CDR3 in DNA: TGTGCCAGCTCGCCCGGACAGGGCGAAAAACTGTTTTTT. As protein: CASSPGQGEKLFF.

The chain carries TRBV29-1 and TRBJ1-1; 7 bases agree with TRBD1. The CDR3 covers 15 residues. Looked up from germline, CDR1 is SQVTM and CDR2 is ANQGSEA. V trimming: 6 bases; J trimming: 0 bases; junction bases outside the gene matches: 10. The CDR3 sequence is CSVVGTARMNTEAFF. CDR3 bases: TGCAGCGTGGTGGGGACAGCCCGCATGAACACTGAAGCTTTCTTT.

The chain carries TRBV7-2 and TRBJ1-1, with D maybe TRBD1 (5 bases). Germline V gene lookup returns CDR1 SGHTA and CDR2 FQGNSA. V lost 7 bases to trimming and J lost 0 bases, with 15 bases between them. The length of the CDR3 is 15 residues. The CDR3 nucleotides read TGTGCCAGCATCAGTGGGGGGGGTGTGAACACTGAAGCTTTCTTT. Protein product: CASISGGGVNTEAFF. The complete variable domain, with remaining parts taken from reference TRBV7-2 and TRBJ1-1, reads GAGVSQSPSNKVTEKGKDVELRCDPISGHTALYWYRQSLGQGLEFLIYFQGNSAPDKSGLPSDRFSAERTGGSVSTLTIQRTQQEDSAVYLCASISGGGVNTEAFFGQGTRLTVV.

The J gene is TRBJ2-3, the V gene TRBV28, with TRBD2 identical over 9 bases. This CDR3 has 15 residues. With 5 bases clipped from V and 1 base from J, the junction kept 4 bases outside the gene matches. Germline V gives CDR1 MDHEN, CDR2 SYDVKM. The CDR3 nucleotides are TGTGCCAGCAGTGTTGTAGCGGGGGGCACAGATACGCAGTATTTT. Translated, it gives CASSVVAGGTDTQYF.

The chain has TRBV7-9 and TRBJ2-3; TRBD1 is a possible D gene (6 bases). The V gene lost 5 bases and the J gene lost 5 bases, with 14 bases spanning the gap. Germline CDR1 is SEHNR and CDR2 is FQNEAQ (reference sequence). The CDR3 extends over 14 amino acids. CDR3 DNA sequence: TGTGCCAGCAGCCCGCAGGGGTTGAGAGATACGCAGTATTTT. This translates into CASSPQGLRDTQYF.

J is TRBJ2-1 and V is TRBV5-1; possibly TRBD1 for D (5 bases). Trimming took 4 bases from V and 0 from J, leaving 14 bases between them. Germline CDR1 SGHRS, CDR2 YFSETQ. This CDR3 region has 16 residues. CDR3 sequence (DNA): TGCGCCAGCAGCCCGGACACCCTCGGCTCCTACAATGAGCAGTTCTTC. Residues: CASSPDTLGSYNEQFF.

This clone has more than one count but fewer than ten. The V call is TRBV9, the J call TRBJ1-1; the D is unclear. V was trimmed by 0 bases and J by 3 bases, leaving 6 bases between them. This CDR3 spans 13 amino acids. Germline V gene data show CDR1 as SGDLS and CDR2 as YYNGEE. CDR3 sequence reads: CASSVDHHTEAFF. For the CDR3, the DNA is TGTGCCAGCAGCGTAGATCATCACACTGAAGCTTTCTTT. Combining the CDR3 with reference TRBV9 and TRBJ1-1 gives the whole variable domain DSGVTQTPKHLITATGQRVTLRCSPRSGDLSVYWYQQSLDQGLQFLIQYYNGEERAKGNILERFSAQQFPDLHSELNLSSLELGDSALYFCASSVDHHTEAFFGQGTRLTVV.

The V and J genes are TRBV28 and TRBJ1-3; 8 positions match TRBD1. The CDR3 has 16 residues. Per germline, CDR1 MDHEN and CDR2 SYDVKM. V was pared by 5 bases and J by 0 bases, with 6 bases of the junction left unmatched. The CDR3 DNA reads TGTGCCAGCAGTCTGGAGACAGGGGCCTCTGGAAACACCATATATTTT. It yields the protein CASSLETGASGNTIYF.

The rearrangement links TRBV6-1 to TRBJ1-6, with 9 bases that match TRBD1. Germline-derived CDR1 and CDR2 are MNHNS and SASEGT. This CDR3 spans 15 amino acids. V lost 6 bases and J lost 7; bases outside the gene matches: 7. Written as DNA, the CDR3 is TGTGCCAGCAGCTCAGCCGGGACAGGGAATTCACCCCTCCACTTT. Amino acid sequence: CASSSAGTGNSPLHF.

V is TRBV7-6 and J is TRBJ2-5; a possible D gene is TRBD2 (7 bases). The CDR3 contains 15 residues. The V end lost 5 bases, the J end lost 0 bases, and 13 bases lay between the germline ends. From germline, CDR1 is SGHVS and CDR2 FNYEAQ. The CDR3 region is CASSRRGGYQETQYF. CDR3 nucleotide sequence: TGTGCCAGCAGCCGTAGGGGGGGGTACCAAGAGACCCAGTACTTC.

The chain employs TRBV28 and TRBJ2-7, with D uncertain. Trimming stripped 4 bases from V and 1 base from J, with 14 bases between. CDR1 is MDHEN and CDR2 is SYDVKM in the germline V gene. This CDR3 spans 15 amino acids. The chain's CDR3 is CASSSFTGSSYEQYF. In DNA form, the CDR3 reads TGTGCCAGCAGTTCCTTTACGGGTTCTTCCTACGAGCAGTACTTC. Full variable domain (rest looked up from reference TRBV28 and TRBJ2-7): DVKVTQSSRYLVKRTGEKVFLECVQDMDHENMFWYRQDPGLGLRLIYFSYDVKMKEKGDIPEGYSVSREKKERFSLILESASTNQTSMYLCASSSFTGSSYEQYFGPGTRLTVT.

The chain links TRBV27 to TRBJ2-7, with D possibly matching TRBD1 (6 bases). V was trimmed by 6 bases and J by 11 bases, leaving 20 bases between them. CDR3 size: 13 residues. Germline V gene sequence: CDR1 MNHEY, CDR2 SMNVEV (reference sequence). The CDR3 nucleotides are TGTGCCAGCAGCCCCGGACAGTCGTGGGTGGAGTACTTC. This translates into CASSPGQSWVEYF.

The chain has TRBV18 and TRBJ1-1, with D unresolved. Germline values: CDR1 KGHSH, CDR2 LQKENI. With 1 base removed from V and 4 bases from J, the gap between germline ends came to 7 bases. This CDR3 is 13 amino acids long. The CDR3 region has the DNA TGTGCCAGCTCACCACAATCGGGCACTGAAGCTTTCTTT. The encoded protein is CASSPQSGTEAFF.

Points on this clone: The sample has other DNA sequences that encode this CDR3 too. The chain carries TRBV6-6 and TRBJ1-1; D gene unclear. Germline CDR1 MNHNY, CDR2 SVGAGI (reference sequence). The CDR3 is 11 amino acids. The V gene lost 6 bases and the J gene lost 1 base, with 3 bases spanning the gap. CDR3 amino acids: CASSRNTEAFF. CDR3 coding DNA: TGTGCCAGCAGCAGGAACACTGAAGCTTTCTTT.

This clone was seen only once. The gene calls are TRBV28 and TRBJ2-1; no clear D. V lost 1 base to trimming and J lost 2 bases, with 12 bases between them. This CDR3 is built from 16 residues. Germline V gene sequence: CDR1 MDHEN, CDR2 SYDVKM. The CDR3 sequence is CASSLLAALAYNEQFF. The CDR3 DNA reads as TGTGCCAGCAGTTTATTGGCGGCCTTAGCCTACAATGAGCAGTTCTTC.

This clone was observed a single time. This CDR3 is CASSLEEWTVAFF. The CDR3 region has the DNA TGTGCCAGCAGCTTAGAGGAATGGACAGTAGCTTTCTTT. V and J are TRBV7-9 and TRBJ1-1; possible D gene TRBD1, 6 bases. The CDR3 has 13 residues. V lost 1 base to trimming and J lost 10 bases, with 13 bases between them. CDR1 is SEHNR, CDR2 FQNEAQ, per germline (reference sequence).

CDR3 bases: TGTGCCAGCAGTCCAAGACAGGGAAACTACGAGCAGTACTTC. Its translation is CASSPRQGNYEQYF. The J gene is TRBJ2-7, the V gene TRBV6-6, with TRBD1 matching over 7 bases. Germline V gives CDR1 MNHNY, CDR2 SVGAGI (reference sequence). This CDR3 region has 14 residues. The junction had 7 bases not matched to a gene; V was cut back by 5 bases and J by 3 bases.

The CDR3, as DNA: TGTGCCAGCAGCTCCGGACAGGGAGGGTATGGCTACACCTTC. Protein: CASSSGQGGYGYTF. This rearrangement joins TRBV7-3 to TRBJ1-2; 8 positions agree with TRBD1. The CDR3 contains 14 residues. Germline CDR1 SGHTA, CDR2 FQGTGA. The trim removed 4 bases at V and 5 bases at J, leaving 6 bases unmatched.

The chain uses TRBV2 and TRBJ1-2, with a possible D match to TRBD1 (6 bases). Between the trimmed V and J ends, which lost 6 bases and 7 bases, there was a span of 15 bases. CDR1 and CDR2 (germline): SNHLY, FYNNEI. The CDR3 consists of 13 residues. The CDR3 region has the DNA TGTGCCAGCAGCGCAACAGGGAATCGTGGCTACACCTTC. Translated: CASSATGNRGYTF.

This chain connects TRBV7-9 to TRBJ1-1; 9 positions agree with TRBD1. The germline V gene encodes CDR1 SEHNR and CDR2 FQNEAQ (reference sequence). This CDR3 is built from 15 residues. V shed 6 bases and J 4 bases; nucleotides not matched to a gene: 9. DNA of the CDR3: TGTGCCAGCAGTACACAGGGGGCTCGAAGCACTGAAGCTTTCTTT. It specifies CASSTQGARSTEAFF.

The CDR3 region is CASSEGPRTGWSNQPQHF. CDR3 sequence (DNA): TGTGCCAGCAGTGAAGGCCCGAGGACAGGGTGGAGCAATCAGCCCCAGCATTTT. This chain connects TRBV6-1 to TRBJ1-5; 8 bases fit TRBD1. The germline V gene encodes CDR1 MNHNS and CDR2 SASEGT. The V gene end was trimmed by 1 base and the J gene end by 1 base; junction bases not matched to a gene: 9. CDR3 length: 18 residues.

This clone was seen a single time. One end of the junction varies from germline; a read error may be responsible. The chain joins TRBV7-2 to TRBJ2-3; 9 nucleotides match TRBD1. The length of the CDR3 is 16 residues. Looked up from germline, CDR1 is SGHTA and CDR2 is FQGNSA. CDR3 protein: CASSFGQGRLTVTQYF. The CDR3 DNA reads TGTGCCAGCAGCTTTGGACAGGGGCGGCTTACAGTTACGCAGTATTTT.